The sequence of this T cell receptor beta chain was determined in a study of T cells in Graves' hyperthyroidism and ophthalmopathy. Exclusion criteria comprised uncontrolled infection, other autoimmune disease, pregnancy or lactation. General observations from the study: The model anticipated ophthalmopathy a median about 6.5 months pre-onset. Most thyroid clonotypes expanded above 0.001 appeared in blood too.

With respect to this clonotype: Its antigen is as yet unknown. Mismatch with germline at one junction end may stem from a read error.

Amplified TCR beta CDR3 regions derived from RNA transcripts. Initially, a first-round RT-PCR of the TCR CDR3 employed the HTBI primer set. One entry per CDR3 protein, called by TCRdb with MiXCR from the multiplex PCR reads. The sample carries roughly 500,000 distinct CDR3 sequences, more than 45% recorded once. The V gene's germline CDR1 is LNHDA and CDR2 SQIVND (reference sequence). The CDR3 runs 14 residues. This TCR came from an adult woman with Graves' disease, either hyperthyroidism or ophthalmopathy (not recorded which). The rearrangement uses TRBV19 and TRBJ1-1, with D maybe TRBD1 (5 bases). Sequenced: peripheral blood or thyroid tissue (not recorded which). The DNA of the CDR3 is TGTGCCGGTAGTACCGCACAGGTGAACACTGAAGCTTTCTTT. Translated: CAGSTAQVNTEAFF. Based on the CDR3 plus reference TRBV19 and TRBJ1-1, the full variable domain is DGGITQSPKYLFRKEGQNVTLSCEQNLNHDAMYWYRQDPGQGLRLIYYSQIVNDFQKGDIAEGYSVSREKKESFPLTVTSAQKNPTAFYLCAGSTAQVNTEAFFGQGTRLTVV.